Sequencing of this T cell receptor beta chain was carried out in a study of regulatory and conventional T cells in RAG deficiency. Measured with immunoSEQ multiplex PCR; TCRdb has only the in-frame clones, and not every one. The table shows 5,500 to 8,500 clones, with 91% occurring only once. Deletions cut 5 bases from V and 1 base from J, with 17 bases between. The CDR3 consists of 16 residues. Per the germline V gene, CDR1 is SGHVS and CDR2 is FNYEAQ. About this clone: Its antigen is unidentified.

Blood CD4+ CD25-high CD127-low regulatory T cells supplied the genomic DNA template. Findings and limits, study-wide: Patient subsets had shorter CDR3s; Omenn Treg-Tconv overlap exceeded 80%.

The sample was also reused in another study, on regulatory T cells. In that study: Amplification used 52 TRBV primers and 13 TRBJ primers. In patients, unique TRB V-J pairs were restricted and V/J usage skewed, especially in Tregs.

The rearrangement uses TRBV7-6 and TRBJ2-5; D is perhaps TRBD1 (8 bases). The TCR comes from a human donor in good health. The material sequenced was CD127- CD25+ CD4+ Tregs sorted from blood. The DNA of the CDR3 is TGTGCCAGCAGCCCCGGACAGGGAGGGGCCCAAGAGACCCAGTACTTC. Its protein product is CASSPGQGGAQETQYF.